What follows describes a single TCR beta chain. TCRdb analysed the PCR reads with MiXCR anew, one entry per CDR3 protein. Altogether 15,000 to 19,000 distinct CDR3 sequences are present, roughly 54% being singletons, with the ten largest covering less than 40%. These data are taken from a study of tumor-infiltrating lymphocytes in oesophageal squamous cell carcinoma. The CDR3 extends over 15 amino acids. Trimming left V 6 bases short and J 7 bases short, with 21 bases between. The sample taken for sequencing was esophageal tumor tissue. The V call is TRBV12-3 or TRBV12-4, the J call TRBJ2-5; the D call may be TRBD1 or TRBD2 (6 bases each). This TCR derives from a female donor with esophageal squamous cell carcinoma. The CDR3 DNA sequence: TGTGCCAGCAGACCGAACCGACAGGCAGCGGGGACCCAGTACTTC. As protein: CASRPNRQAAGTQYF.